These 10 T cell receptor beta chains came from one sample sequenced in a study of metastatic and nonmetastatic thyroid tumors. TCRdb re-analyzed the PCR reads through MiXCR. The data show roughly 35,000 clones, roughly a third seen once. Each patient went into thyroid surgery without having received any treatment. Sequencing was performed on tumor tissue. These receptors came from a female donor with papillary thyroid cancer or a benign thyroid nodule (not recorded which). Some clones in this sample may be carry-over from other donors' samples.

V and J are TRBV9 and TRBJ1-1; no firm D call. CDR1 and CDR2 from the germline V gene are SGDLS and YYNGEE. V was clipped by 2 bases and J by 3 bases, with 11 bases between them. This CDR3 has 14 amino acids. The CDR3 loop is CASSVAQRDTEAFF. As DNA, the CDR3 is TGTGCCAGCAGCGTGGCTCAAAGGGACACTGAAGCTTTCTTT. Full variable domain (missing parts from reference TRBV9 and TRBJ1-1): DSGVTQTPKHLITATGQRVTLRCSPRSGDLSVYWYQQSLDQGLQFLIQYYNGEERAKGNILERFSAQQFPDLHSELNLSSLELGDSALYFCASSVAQRDTEAFFGQGTRLTVV.

By share, this clone ranks as large. This sequence joins TRBV6-2 or TRBV6-3 and TRBJ2-5; D may be TRBD2 (5 bases). The length of the CDR3 is 14 residues. Trimming stripped 2 bases from V and 2 bases from J, with 9 bases between. Germline V CDR1 and CDR2: MNHEY, SVGEGT. The chain's CDR3 is CASSYRRRQETQYF. In DNA, the CDR3 is TGTGCCAGCAGTTACCGGAGGAGGCAAGAGACCCAGTACTTC.

The rearrangement uses TRBV6-5 and TRBJ1-6; D uncertain. Germline values: CDR1 MNHEY, CDR2 SVGAGI. V lost 2 bases to trimming and J lost 8 bases, with 10 bases between them. The CDR3 loop spans 14 amino acids. The chain's CDR3 is CASSYTGSDSPLHF. The CDR3 coding sequence is TGTGCCAGCAGTTACACGGGTTCGGATTCACCCCTCCACTTT.

The CDR3 DNA sequence: TGTGCCAGCAGCCCCAGAGGGGGAAACACCGGGGAGCTGTTTTTT. Residues: CASSPRGGNTGELFF. The V and J genes are TRBV9 and TRBJ2-2, with D perhaps matching TRBD1 (6 bases). The germline CDR1 and CDR2 sequences are SGDLS and YYNGEE. V lost 4 bases to trimming and J lost 2 bases, with 12 bases between them. The length of the CDR3 is 15 residues.

The chain recombines TRBV25-1 with TRBJ2-2; no reliable D call. V was clipped by 0 bases and J by 3 bases, with 5 bases between them. CDR1 is MGHDK, CDR2 SYGVNS, per germline. The CDR3 sequence is 14 residues long. Here the CDR3 DNA reads TGTGCCAGCAGTGAATACCCGTACACCGGGGAGCTGTTTTTT. Translation: CASSEYPYTGELFF.

The J gene is TRBJ2-1, the V gene TRBV11-1, with 10 nucleotides matching TRBD1. The V gene end was trimmed by 6 bases and the J gene end by 7 bases; junction bases not matched to a gene: 9. Per the germline V gene, CDR1 is SGHAT and CDR2 is FQDESV (reference sequence). This CDR3 is 15 amino acids long. The CDR3 protein is CASRPTGQGQNEQFF. CDR3 DNA sequence: TGTGCCAGCAGACCCACGGGACAGGGGCAGAATGAGCAGTTCTTC.

The chain couples TRBV20-1 to TRBJ1-3; D not resolved. This CDR3 is built from 14 residues. Germline-derived CDR1 and CDR2 are DFQATT and SNEGSKA (reference sequence). Trimming cost V 3 bases and J 0 bases, with 9 bases left between them. CDR3 protein: CSASGGTSGNTIYF. In DNA form, the CDR3 reads TGCAGTGCTAGTGGTGGAACCTCTGGAAACACCATATATTTT.

The chain employs TRBV20-1 and TRBJ2-2, with D perhaps matching TRBD2 (5 bases). Trimming took 1 base from V and 4 from J, leaving 7 bases between them. The V gene's germline CDR1 is DFQATT and CDR2 SNEGSKA (reference sequence). The CDR3 spans 13 residues. Here the CDR3 reads CSARVGLTGELFF. CDR3 sequence (DNA): TGCAGTGCTAGAGTAGGACTCACCGGGGAGCTGTTTTTT.

CDR3 loop: CASRRGSGSYEQYF. The CDR3 DNA reads as TGTGCCAGCCGAAGGGGTAGCGGCTCCTACGAGCAGTACTTC. This rearrangement joins TRBV6-1 to TRBJ2-7, with D possibly matching TRBD2 (6 bases). V was shortened by 8 bases and J by 0 bases, with 14 bases between the two germline ends. The germline V gene has CDR1 MNHNS and CDR2 SASEGT. The CDR3 is made up of 14 amino acids.

The chain employs TRBV4-2 and TRBJ2-5, with D hard to call. V gave up 4 bases and J gave up 4 bases, with 13 bases separating them. This CDR3 region has 14 residues. The germline V gene encodes CDR1 LGHNA and CDR2 YNFKEQ. The CDR3 is CASSPARTSETQYF. CDR3 in DNA: TGTGCCAGCAGCCCCGCCCGGACCTCAGAGACCCAGTACTTC.